The clone carrying this TCR beta chain has a single count. In the source study's methods: Amplified reference gene primers provided the basis for estimating nucleated cell counts. Sequencing was performed with immunoSEQ multiplex PCR; in TCRdb, only in-frame clones are kept and a portion is missing. V, J and clone size were drawn from that table, and D and trimming were deduced from the DNA. Here the sample spans 100,000 or so clones, 80% to 95% being singletons. This sample is part of a study of blood T cell repertoires in COVID-19. Study as a whole: Spain, Italy and the United States supplied samples that represented acute and convalescent COVID-19. PBMCs, B-cell-depleted T cells, or T cells were the source of the cDNA or gDNA that made up the material.

The CDR3 has 13 amino acids. The V end was cut by 0 bases, the J end by 6 bases, with 9 bases between. CDR1 is SQVTM, CDR2 ANQGSEA, per germline. This sequence was found in a man aged 70 or older with acute or convalescent COVID-19. The specimen sequenced was peripheral blood. The genes are TRBV29-1 and TRBJ2-1, with a weak D call TRBD2 (5 bases). CDR3 region: CSVEEDRGNEQFF. CDR3 coding DNA: TGCAGCGTTGAAGAGGACCGGGGCAATGAGCAGTTCTTC.